This note documents a single T cell receptor beta chain sequence. Additional DNA sequences in this sample encode the identical CDR3. The V end lost 3 bases, the J end lost 6 bases, and 6 bases lay between the germline ends. Germline loops: CDR1 LNHNV, CDR2 YYDKDF (reference sequence). The CDR3 has 12 residues. RNA extraction and reverse transcription yielded cDNA as sequencing template. The assay was immunoSEQ multiplex PCR, and TCRdb's table has in-frame clones only and misses some. The sample lists over 150,000 clones, roughly 60% occurring once. The data are from a study of CD8+ T cells in alopecia areata. Treatment of the sample: oral pan-JAK inhibitor, 5-10 mg twice daily.

The chain uses TRBV15 and TRBJ1-5, with D hard to call. The clonotype comes from a human donor with alopecia areata. The sequencing used CD4+ T cells sorted from blood, collected at week 24, from a patient treated with tofacitinib. The DNA for the CDR3 is TGTGCCACCAGCAGGGTGGCTCAGCCCCAGCATTTT. The encoded protein is CATSRVAQPQHF.